These 14 T cell receptor beta chains originate from one sample sequenced in a study of OX40 agonist ivuxolimab in advanced cancers. Profiled with immunoSEQ multiplex PCR; TCRdb holds only in-frame clones, not every one. The table has 40,000 to 45,000 clones, approximately 80% seen once; the top ten hold more than 9%. The specimen comprised CD4+ or CD8+ T cells sorted from blood, sampled in a trial of the OX40 agonist ivuxolimab. These receptors came from an adult with an advanced solid tumor such as melanoma, head and neck, liver or kidney cancer.

The rearrangement links TRBV11-3 to TRBJ2-3; D unresolved. Trimming pared 1 base from V and 5 bases from J, leaving 10 bases between. This CDR3 is 14 amino acids long. Germline V lookup: CDR1 SGHNT, CDR2 YENEEA. DNA for the CDR3: TGTGCCAGCAGCTTAGTCCAGATGGGAGATACGCAGTATTTT. It specifies CASSLVQMGDTQYF.

The chain carries TRBV9 and TRBJ1-3; TRBD1 might be the D (5 bases). Germline V gene sequence: CDR1 SGDLS, CDR2 YYNGEE. V lost 0 bases to trimming and J lost 8 bases, with 18 bases between them. This CDR3 has 16 amino acids. CDR3 sequence: CASSVEAGLNLDTIYF. The CDR3 DNA reads TGTGCCAGCAGCGTAGAGGCAGGGCTGAACTTGGACACCATATATTTT.

CDR3 DNA sequence: TGTGCCAGCAGTGATGGGACACTTAGCAATCAGCCCCAGCATTTT. As protein: CASSDGTLSNQPQHF. The chain joins TRBV6-1 to TRBJ1-5; D is perhaps TRBD1 (6 bases). The V end was cut by 3 bases, the J end by 0 bases, with 9 bases between. Germline-derived CDR1 and CDR2 are MNHNS and SASEGT. This CDR3 spans 15 amino acids.

The chain uses TRBV5-1 and TRBJ1-6, with D possibly being TRBD1 (6 bases). Germline CDR1 reads SGHRS; CDR2 reads YFSETQ. V was trimmed by 3 bases and J by 10 bases, leaving 17 bases between them. The CDR3 is 15 residues long. CDR3 protein: CASSSRGGVESPLHF. CDR3 nucleotides: TGCGCCAGCAGCTCCCGGGGGGGCGTAGAATCACCCCTCCACTTT.

This clone was observed a handful of times. The gene calls are TRBV2 and TRBJ2-3; perhaps TRBD1 as D (6 bases). There are 15 residues in the CDR3. Germline V gene sequence: CDR1 SNHLY, CDR2 FYNNEI. Trimming took 4 bases from V and 6 from J, leaving 17 bases between them. In nucleotides, the CDR3 is TGTGCCAGCAGTGGGCGGACTCAGCAGGGGGATACGCAGTATTTT. It codes for CASSGRTQQGDTQYF.

The chain combines TRBV30 with TRBJ2-3; D gene unclear. Trimming left V 1 base short and J 4 bases short, with 6 bases between. This CDR3 spans 12 amino acids. The germline V gene encodes CDR1 GTSNPN and CDR2 SVGIG (reference sequence). The CDR3 protein is CAWSENSDTQYF. CDR3 DNA sequence: TGTGCCTGGAGTGAGAATTCAGATACGCAGTATTTT.

The chain joins TRBV14 to TRBJ1-2, with TRBD1 matching 7 bases. CDR3 length equals 14 residues. V trimming: 5 bases; J trimming: 7 bases; junction bases outside the gene matches: 10. The germline V gene has CDR1 SGHDN and CDR2 FVKESK. The CDR3 spells CASSKAGTVFGYTF. The CDR3 region has the DNA TGTGCCAGCAGCAAAGCCGGGACAGTATTTGGCTACACCTTC.

CDR3 bases: TGTGCCAGCAGTCCGGGACAGGGGTCCTACGAGCAGTACTTC. Encoded protein: CASSPGQGSYEQYF. The chain joins TRBV6-1 to TRBJ2-7, with 10 bases identical to TRBD1. Trimming at V came to 5 bases and at J to 1 base, leaving 2 bases not matched to a gene. Germline CDR1 and CDR2: MNHNS and SASEGT. The CDR3 consists of 14 residues.

Comments on this clone: Different DNA sequences within this sample yield the same CDR3. This chain links TRBV6-5 with TRBJ1-1; 7 bases align to TRBD1. Per the germline V gene, CDR1 is MNHEY and CDR2 is SVGAGI. V was pared by 4 bases and J by 0 bases, with 5 bases of the junction left unmatched. The CDR3 sequence is 15 residues long. The CDR3 DNA follows: TGTGCCAGCAGTTCGGGACAGATAATGAACACTGAAGCTTTCTTT. Amino acid sequence: CASSSGQIMNTEAFF.

This chain connects TRBV14 to TRBJ1-2; TRBD1 is a possible D gene (5 bases). The V gene's germline CDR1 is SGHDN and CDR2 FVKESK. V lost 0 bases and J 5 bases, leaving 7 bases between the germline ends. This CDR3 spans 13 amino acids. CDR3 in amino acids: CASSQDQGYGYTF. CDR3 DNA: TGTGCCAGCAGCCAAGATCAGGGTTATGGCTACACCTTC.

V and J are TRBV5-1 and TRBJ1-1; 7 bases align to TRBD1. In germline, CDR1 is SGHRS, CDR2 YFSETQ. V was clipped by 5 bases and J by 0 bases; unmatched bases: 4. The CDR3 contains 14 residues. The CDR3 DNA is TGCGCCAGCAGATCGGGACAGCTGAACACTGAAGCTTTCTTT. As protein: CASRSGQLNTEAFF. Supplemented by reference TRBV5-1 and TRBJ1-1, the full variable domain reads KAGVTQTPRYLIKTRGQQVTLSCSPISGHRSVSWYQQTPGQGLQFLFEYFSETQRNKGNFPGRFSGRQFSNSRSEMNVSTLELGDSALYLCASRSGQLNTEAFFGQGTRLTVV.

The chain uses TRBV4-1 and TRBJ1-2; TRBD1 matches at 8 bases. Germline V CDR1 and CDR2: MGHRA, YSYEKL. The CDR3 is 15 amino acids. Unmatched junction bases numbered 6, after V lost 0 bases and J lost 6 bases. The CDR3: CASSQDQDRDHGYTF. CDR3 DNA sequence: TGCGCCAGCAGCCAAGATCAGGACAGGGATCATGGCTACACCTTC.

This chain links TRBV28 with TRBJ1-2, with D tentatively TRBD1 (6 bases). From germline, CDR1 is MDHEN and CDR2 SYDVKM. This CDR3 contains 15 residues. The V end lost 6 bases, the J end lost 4 bases, and 18 bases lay between the germline ends. CDR3 nucleotide sequence: TGTGCCAGCAGCTTCATCGGGGGGCTTGTCTATGGCTACACCTTC. Translation: CASSFIGGLVYGYTF.

The chain couples TRBV11-2 to TRBJ1-5; no firm D call. This CDR3 spans 18 amino acids. Trimming stripped 0 bases from V and 3 bases from J, with 18 bases between. Germline V CDR1 and CDR2: SGHAT, FQNNGV. The CDR3 here is CASSLESGVERNNQPQHF. CDR3 in DNA: TGTGCCAGCAGCTTAGAGAGTGGGGTCGAGAGAAACAATCAGCCCCAGCATTTT.